This TCR beta chain was obtained from a study of response to subunit inactivated influenza vaccine. Study results and caveats: T cells newly recruited by each seasonal influenza vaccination are few, the authors suggested.

TCRdb re-called the RT-PCR reads through MiXCR, storing one row per CDR3 protein. The sample includes roughly 780,000 distinct CDR3 sequences, 15% to 20% of them seen just once. The trim removed 0 bases at V and 4 bases at J, leaving 4 bases unmatched. The CDR3 extends over 15 amino acids. The V gene's germline CDR1 is SGDLS and CDR2 YYNGEE. Details on this clonotype: Antigen specificity is unknown.

The sample consisted of PBMCs from blood, taken roughly 5 days after vaccination. The source is a man aged 50 or older who received an inactivated influenza vaccine. The rearrangement joins TRBV9 to TRBJ2-1, with 7 positions matching TRBD1. CDR3: CASSVEGTDYNEQFF. The CDR3 DNA sequence: TGTGCCAGCAGCGTAGAAGGGACAGATTACAATGAGCAGTTCTTC.